This T cell receptor (beta chain) came from a study of cytomegalovirus exposure and HLA in healthy donors. Concerning this clone itself: What it binds is not known.

Healthy individuals who donated bone marrow served as the donors. There were likely unrecorded immune exposures, though donors were nominally healthy when sampled. The PCR had 60 Vbeta and 13 Jbeta primers. Under the authors' procedure: Counted up in a later analysis, unique TCR beta chains came to some 75 million, with some 9.9 million shared. Only in-frame clones appear in the TCRdb table, and some are missing; sequencing was by immunoSEQ multiplex PCR. The V and J calls and clone size are taken from that table; D and trimming were inferred from the DNA. The sample includes 150,000 to 160,000 clones, 70% to 90% of them seen just once. Study-wide results and caveats: What a later analysis showed was that several of the most significant clusters appeared linked to common viral pathogens.

V trimming: 1 base; J trimming: 10 bases; junction bases outside the gene matches: 11. The germline V gene has CDR1 MNHEY and CDR2 SMNVEV (reference sequence). The CDR3 has 17 amino acids. The clonotype originates from a woman between 18 and 29 years old in good health and CMV-seronegative. The chain recombines TRBV27 with TRBJ2-1; 12 nucleotides match TRBD1. Sequences were obtained from PBMCs. CDR3 sequence reads: CASSLLVPGQGAGEQFF. In DNA form, the CDR3 reads TGTGCCAGCAGTTTATTGGTGCCGGGACAGGGGGCAGGGGAGCAGTTCTTC.